One and the same sample provided the 8 T cell receptor beta chains below, sequenced in a study of T-cell reconstitution after alpha-beta-depleted transplantation in children. Preparation of the TCRbeta library was carried out with unique molecular identifiers. One entry per CDR3 protein results from TCRdb running MiXCR on the PCR reads. The sample yields a few hundred thousand distinct CDR3 sequences, more than 8% seen once. The source was PBMCs from the stem cell graft donor, collected from the stem cell graft. The receptors derive from a human donor who donated a stem cell graft to a child with SCID.

This clonotype was seen a few times. The gene calls are TRBV5-8 and TRBJ2-7; D tentatively reads TRBD1 or TRBD2 (5 bases each). Germline lookup yields CDR1 SGHTS and CDR2 YDEGEE. This CDR3 has 17 residues. The V end lost 3 bases, the J end lost 0 bases, and 19 bases lay between the germline ends. The CDR3 DNA reads TGTGCCAGCAGCTCCCCGAGCCGGGGCCGAAGCTCCTACGAGCAGTACTTC. Its translation is CASSSPSRGRSSYEQYF.

There are many counts of this clonotype. This chain links TRBV27 with TRBJ2-2, with TRBD2 matching over 7 bases. V shed 2 bases and J 4 bases; nucleotides not matched to a gene: 7. Germline CDR1 MNHEY, CDR2 SMNVEV (reference sequence). The CDR3 length is 16 residues. CDR3 DNA: TGTGCCAGCAGTTTAATAATGGGGGGGGGCACCGGGGAGCTGTTTTTT. This translates into CASSLIMGGGTGELFF.

This clonotype was counted many times. This rearrangement joins TRBV7-9 to TRBJ1-4, with a possible D match to TRBD1 (5 bases). This CDR3 has 14 amino acids. Germline lookup yields CDR1 SEHNR and CDR2 FQNEAQ (reference sequence). V lost 4 bases and J 8 bases, leaving 14 bases between the germline ends. The CDR3: CASSSEGRSEKLFF. The CDR3 nucleotides are TGTGCCAGCAGCTCTGAGGGGAGGTCCGAAAAACTGTTTTTT.

This clonotype came up many times. The rearrangement links TRBV7-8 to TRBJ2-1; 7 bases are a match to TRBD1. Looked up from germline, CDR1 is SGHVS and CDR2 is FQNEAQ. There are 16 residues in the CDR3. J lost 4 bases, V lost 0 bases, and 6 bases had no gene match. The CDR3 sequence is CASSLAPGTDYNEQFF. CDR3 sequence (DNA): TGTGCCAGCAGCTTAGCGCCTGGGACAGATTACAATGAGCAGTTCTTC. Full variable domain (outside the CDR3, taken from reference TRBV7-8 and TRBJ2-1): GAGVSQSPRYKVAKRGQDVALRCDPISGHVSLFWYQQALGQGPEFLTYFQNEAQLDKSGLPSDRFFAERPEGSVSTLKIQRTQQEDSAVYLCASSLAPGTDYNEQFFGPGTRLTVL.

DNA of the CDR3: TGTGCCAGCAGCCAATGGGGGACAGGGACCACCGGGGAGCTGTTTTTT. It is translated as CASSQWGTGTTGELFF. The V and J genes are TRBV3-1 and TRBJ2-2; 9 bases are shared with TRBD1. The germline gives CDR1 LGHDT, CDR2 YNNKEL (reference sequence). CDR3 length equals 16 residues. V was clipped by 2 bases and J by 4 bases; unmatched bases: 5.

This chain joins TRBV29-1 and TRBJ1-2; no reliable D call. Germline CDR1 reads SQVTM; CDR2 reads ANQGSEA. The CDR3 extends over 12 amino acids. Trimming took 0 bases from V and 5 from J, leaving 7 bases between them. The CDR3 region is CSVEEGLYGYTF. The DNA of the CDR3 is TGCAGCGTTGAAGAAGGACTTTATGGCTACACCTTC.

This clonotype has ten or more counts. The J gene is TRBJ1-6, the V gene TRBV6-1; the D gene is possibly TRBD1 (5 bases). Germline V gene sequence: CDR1 MNHNS, CDR2 SASEGT. V was clipped by 2 bases and J by 10 bases, with 9 bases between them. This CDR3 comprises 13 residues. CDR3 loop: CASSESGNSPLHF. The CDR3 DNA sequence: TGTGCCAGCAGTGAATCAGGGAACTCACCCCTCCACTTT.

This clonotype was detected only a few times. This chain connects TRBV7-2 to TRBJ2-2, with D possibly matching TRBD1 (5 bases). The CDR3 is made up of 14 amino acids. V was clipped by 2 bases and J by 4 bases, with 8 bases between them. In germline, CDR1 is SGHTA, CDR2 FQGNSA. The CDR3, as DNA: TGTGCCAGCAGCTTAAGGGGTAGCACCGGGGAGCTGTTTTTT. Its translation is CASSLRGSTGELFF.